These 31 T cell receptor beta chains originate from one sample sequenced in a study of blood T cell repertoires in COVID-19. Sequencing used immunoSEQ multiplex PCR; TCRdb keeps in-frame clones, though not all of them. The table shows about 260,000 clones, with 80% to 90% occurring only once. Specimen: peripheral blood. The receptor source for this set is a woman in her 70s with COVID-19, enrolled during active disease.

The chain employs TRBV11-3 and TRBJ2-1; perhaps TRBD2 as D (5 bases). CDR1 is SGHNT and CDR2 is YENEEA in the germline V gene. V lost 2 bases to trimming and J lost 10 bases, with 15 bases between them. CDR3 length: 14 amino acids. Here the CDR3 DNA reads TGTGCCAGCAGCTTAATGGCCGGGGTGGGGGAGCAGTTCTTC. It encodes CASSLMAGVGEQFF.

The chain recombines TRBV11-3 with TRBJ2-7; 9 bases map to TRBD2. Germline CDR1 is SGHNT and CDR2 is YENEEA. CDR3 length: 14 residues. The V and J ends lost 5 bases and 4 bases, in that order; junction bases with no gene match: 6. Written as DNA, the CDR3 is TGTGCCAGCAGCCACGGGACTAGCTCTTACGAGCAGTACTTC. Translated, it gives CASSHGTSSYEQYF.

The rearrangement uses TRBV24-1 and TRBJ2-1, with 14 bases lining up with TRBD2. Unmatched junction bases numbered 10, after V lost 4 bases and J lost 3 bases. Looked up from germline, CDR1 is KGHDR and CDR2 is SFDVKD. The CDR3 is made up of 19 amino acids. CDR3 nucleotides: TGTGCCACCAGTGAACCCGGGACTAGCGGGAGCTTGGGCTACAATGAGCAGTTCTTC. Its translation is CATSEPGTSGSLGYNEQFF.

The V and J genes are TRBV29-1 and TRBJ2-2; possible D gene TRBD1, 7 bases. V shed 5 bases and J shed 6 bases, with 16 bases lying between them. This CDR3 spans 14 amino acids. The V gene's germline CDR1 is SQVTM and CDR2 ANQGSEA. This chain's CDR3 is CSVRGTALSGELFF. The CDR3 bases are TGCAGCGTTCGCGGGACAGCTCTTTCCGGGGAGCTGTTTTTT.

The chain carries TRBV7-6 and TRBJ1-1, with 7 bases aligning to TRBD1. After removal of 5 bases from V and 7 bases from J, the junction contained 4 bases not matched to a gene. CDR1 SGHVS and CDR2 FNYEAQ come from the germline V gene. CDR3 length equals 12 residues. The CDR3 protein is CASSPGQYEAFF. CDR3 in DNA: TGTGCCAGCAGCCCGGGACAGTATGAAGCTTTCTTT.

The chain carries TRBV9 and TRBJ2-3; a possible D gene is TRBD2 (6 bases). CDR3 length equals 15 residues. V was cut by 1 base and J by 1 base, with 10 bases left in between. Germline V gene sequence: CDR1 SGDLS, CDR2 YYNGEE. The CDR3 DNA sequence: TGTGCCAGCAGCGTAACCGGGAGAGGCACAGATACGCAGTATTTT. It codes for CASSVTGRGTDTQYF.

The J gene is TRBJ1-2, the V gene TRBV7-9; 7 nucleotides line up with TRBD1. Per the germline V gene, CDR1 is SEHNR and CDR2 is FQNEAQ (reference sequence). V dropped 5 bases and J dropped 2; count of bases not matched to a gene: 5. This CDR3 contains 14 residues. The CDR3 DNA reads as TGTGCCAGCAGCAAGAGACAGGGAAACTATGGCTACACCTTC. Amino acid sequence: CASSKRQGNYGYTF.

The chain carries TRBV10-3 and TRBJ2-3, with D perhaps matching TRBD2 (6 bases). This CDR3 has 13 amino acids. V was shortened by 8 bases and J by 1 base, with 10 bases between the two germline ends. Germline loops: CDR1 ENHRY, CDR2 SYGVKD. CDR3 DNA: TGTGCCATCCGGGAGATGGGCACAGATACGCAGTATTTT. This codes for CAIREMGTDTQYF.

This chain links TRBV5-6 with TRBJ2-7; 7 nucleotides agree with TRBD2. CDR3 length: 14 amino acids. CDR1 and CDR2 (germline): SGHDT, YYEEEE. J lost 1 base, V lost 3 bases, and 4 bases had no gene match. In DNA, the CDR3 is TGTGCCAGCAGCTCGCGGGGGACTTCCTACGAGCAGTACTTC. Its translation is CASSSRGTSYEQYF. Looking up the rest from reference TRBV5-6 and TRBJ2-7 gives the full variable domain: DAGVTQSPTHLIKTRGQQVTLRCSPKSGHDTVSWYQQALGQGPQFIFQYYEEEERQRGNFPDRFSGHQFPNYSSELNVNALLLGDSALYLCASSSRGTSYEQYFGPGTRLTVT.

The chain has TRBV19 and TRBJ2-7; 9 nucleotides line up with TRBD1. The CDR3 consists of 15 residues. Trimming took 4 bases from V and 1 from J; bases not matched to a gene: 5. Germline V gives CDR1 LNHDA, CDR2 SQIVND (reference sequence). The CDR3, as DNA: TGTGCCAGTAGTACCTCCGGGACAGGGTCCTACGAGCAGTACTTC. The encoded protein is CASSTSGTGSYEQYF. The entire variable domain, with the rest obtained from reference TRBV19 and TRBJ2-7, is as follows: DGGITQSPKYLFRKEGQNVTLSCEQNLNHDAMYWYRQDPGQGLRLIYYSQIVNDFQKGDIAEGYSVSREKKESFPLTVTSAQKNPTAFYLCASSTSGTGSYEQYFGPGTRLTVT.

This clone was observed a handful of times. The V call is TRBV5-4, the J call TRBJ2-1; D call uncertain. The CDR3 totals 11 residues. CDR1 and CDR2 from the germline V gene are SGHNT and YYREEE (reference sequence). V lost 0 bases and J 9 bases, leaving 4 bases between the germline ends. The CDR3 is CASSLGPEQFF. CDR3 nucleotide sequence: TGTGCCAGCAGCTTGGGGCCTGAGCAGTTCTTC.

In DNA form, the CDR3 reads TGTGCCAGCAGCGTTAGCGGACTAGCGGGAGTGGGCTACGAGCAGTACTTC. This sequence encodes CASSVSGLAGVGYEQYF. J is TRBJ2-7 and V is TRBV7-8; 13 positions match TRBD2. V lost 5 bases to trimming and J lost 3 bases; unmatched junction nucleotides: 10. The germline V gene encodes CDR1 SGHVS and CDR2 FQNEAQ. The CDR3 sequence is 17 residues long.

This clone has just a few counts. The V gene is TRBV11-2, the J gene TRBJ1-1; 8 positions match TRBD1. Looked up from germline, CDR1 is SGHAT and CDR2 is FQNNGV. The CDR3 is 15 amino acids. J gave up 0 bases and V 3 bases, and 3 bases lay outside the gene matches. The CDR3 DNA sequence: TGTGCCAGCAGCTTCAGGGGGCAAATGAACACTGAAGCTTTCTTT. Its translation is CASSFRGQMNTEAFF.

This sequence joins TRBV7-9 and TRBJ2-3, with D maybe TRBD1 (6 bases). From germline, CDR1 is SEHNR and CDR2 FQNEAQ (reference sequence). The CDR3 consists of 14 residues. V dropped 4 bases and J dropped 4 bases, with 12 bases sitting between them. The CDR3 spells CASSSRQVADTQYF. CDR3 bases: TGTGCCAGCAGCTCGAGACAGGTGGCAGATACGCAGTATTTT. Full variable domain (rest looked up from reference TRBV7-9 and TRBJ2-3): DTGVSQNPRHKITKRGQNVTFRCDPISEHNRLYWYRQTLGQGPEFLTYFQNEAQLEKSRLLSDRFSAERPKGSFSTLEIQRTEQGDSAMYLCASSSRQVADTQYFGPGTRLTVL.

The rearrangement links TRBV5-1 to TRBJ2-3; possibly TRBD2 for D (6 bases). Trimming stripped 1 base from V and 0 bases from J, with 12 bases between. Germline V gene sequence: CDR1 SGHRS, CDR2 YFSETQ. The CDR3 has 16 residues. The CDR3 protein is CASSLLGSRSTDTQYF. For the CDR3, the DNA is TGCGCCAGCAGCTTGCTCGGGAGCAGGAGCACAGATACGCAGTATTTT.

The chain has TRBV7-2 and TRBJ1-4; 7 bases align to TRBD1. Germline CDR1 is SGHTA and CDR2 is FQGNSA. V lost 5 bases and J lost 4; bases outside the gene matches: 4. The CDR3 totals 14 residues. Written as DNA, the CDR3 is TGTGCCAGCAGCCCCGGACAGGTTAATGAAAAACTGTTTTTT. Its protein product is CASSPGQVNEKLFF.

V is TRBV24-1 and J is TRBJ2-5, with TRBD2 matching over 7 bases. Germline V gene data show CDR1 as KGHDR and CDR2 as SFDVKD. After removal of 5 bases from V and 5 bases from J, the junction contained 7 bases not matched to a gene. CDR3 length equals 14 residues. DNA of the CDR3: TGTGCCACCAGTGTTCGGGGGGATCTGGAGACCCAGTACTTC. Translation: CATSVRGDLETQYF.

The genes are TRBV3-1 (or the pseudogene TRBV3-2) and TRBJ2-7; 7 nucleotides agree with TRBD2. CDR3 size: 15 residues. In germline, CDR1 is LGHDT, CDR2 YNNKEL (reference sequence). J lost 3 bases, V lost 4 bases, and 9 bases had no gene match. The CDR3 region has the DNA TGTGCCAGCAGCCCCCAGTGGGGGGGAAGCTACGAGCAGTACTTC. It codes for CASSPQWGGSYEQYF.

The chain combines TRBV10-3 with TRBJ2-7, with 8 bases lining up with TRBD2. The CDR3 loop spans 13 amino acids. The V segment lost 5 bases and the J segment 1 base; nucleotides outside the gene matches: 1. Germline V gene sequence: CDR1 ENHRY, CDR2 SYGVKD. This chain's CDR3 is CAISRGRSYEQYF. The CDR3 DNA reads TGTGCCATCAGTCGCGGGAGGTCCTACGAGCAGTACTTC.

The J gene is TRBJ2-1, the V gene TRBV5-4; possibly TRBD2 for D (7 bases). Germline values: CDR1 SGHNT, CDR2 YYREEE (reference sequence). The CDR3 is made up of 15 amino acids. V lost 2 bases, J lost 12 bases, and 21 bases lay in between. Here the CDR3 reads CASSFPSGAGEGQFF. The CDR3 DNA reads TGTGCCAGCAGCTTCCCCTCAGGGGCGGGAGAGGGGCAGTTCTTC.

The rearrangement joins TRBV6-5 to TRBJ2-7, with TRBD2 as a possible D gene (5 bases). Trimming pared 6 bases from V and 3 bases from J, leaving 15 bases between. Germline-derived CDR1 and CDR2 are MNHEY and SVGAGI. This CDR3 has 14 residues. This chain's CDR3 is CASRRKYRDYEQYF. The CDR3 bases are TGTGCCAGCAGAAGAAAATACCGGGACTACGAGCAGTACTTC.

V usage is TRBV7-8 and J usage is TRBJ1-3; no clear D. The V end was cut by 5 bases, the J end by 4 bases, with 9 bases between. This CDR3 contains 13 residues. Per the germline V gene, CDR1 is SGHVS and CDR2 is FQNEAQ. Here the CDR3 DNA reads TGTGCCAGCAGCGACCCTAGAGGAAACACCATATATTTT. It yields the protein CASSDPRGNTIYF.

The V call is TRBV5-5, the J call TRBJ1-3; D call uncertain. V was trimmed by 0 bases and J by 0 bases, leaving 4 bases between them. The length of the CDR3 is 14 residues. Germline V gene lookup returns CDR1 SGHKS and CDR2 YYEKEE (reference sequence). The CDR3 loop is CASSLGSSGNTIYF. The DNA of the CDR3 is TGTGCCAGCAGCTTGGGGAGCTCTGGAAACACCATATATTTT.

The chain combines TRBV29-1 with TRBJ2-3, with 9 bases that match TRBD1. Germline CDR1 SQVTM, CDR2 ANQGSEA. J gave up 4 bases and V 1 base, and 9 bases lay outside the gene matches. The CDR3 covers 16 residues. For the CDR3, the DNA is TGCAGCGTTGAAGGACAGGGACAGGGAGTGGCAGATACGCAGTATTTT. Amino acids: CSVEGQGQGVADTQYF.

This chain's CDR3 is CASSSLDTSYGYTF. In DNA, the CDR3 is TGTGCCAGCAGCTCCCTGGACACCTCCTATGGCTACACCTTC. This chain joins TRBV11-2 and TRBJ1-2, with a tentative D call TRBD1 (5 bases). The V and J ends lost 4 bases and 4 bases respectively, with 13 bases between them. CDR3 length: 14 amino acids. Germline V gives CDR1 SGHAT, CDR2 FQNNGV.

The rearrangement links TRBV5-4 to TRBJ1-2; 7 bases align to TRBD1. This CDR3 has 15 amino acids. V gave up 4 bases and J gave up 4 bases; unmatched junction bases: 10. CDR1 is SGHNT and CDR2 is YYREEE in the germline V gene (reference sequence). This chain's CDR3 is CASSPDRAGGYGYTF. For the CDR3, the DNA is TGTGCCAGCAGCCCGGATAGGGCAGGGGGCTATGGCTACACCTTC.

The V gene is TRBV13, the J gene TRBJ2-7; a possible D gene is TRBD1 (6 bases). Germline CDR1 is PRHDT and CDR2 is FYEKMQ (reference sequence). The CDR3 covers 15 residues. Deletions cut 5 bases from V and 0 bases from J, with 14 bases between. CDR3: CASSARGSSSYEQYF. The CDR3 DNA reads as TGTGCCAGCAGCGCCAGGGGCTCCAGCTCCTACGAGCAGTACTTC.

This chain connects TRBV19 to TRBJ2-2, with D perhaps matching TRBD1 (6 bases). Germline assignment: CDR1 LNHDA and CDR2 SQIVND (reference sequence). The CDR3 is made up of 14 amino acids. V was trimmed by 6 bases and J by 1 base, leaving 9 bases between them. CDR3 nucleotides: TGTGCCAGTAGCAACAGGGTGAACACCGGGGAGCTGTTTTTT. Translation: CASSNRVNTGELFF.

The V gene is TRBV14, the J gene TRBJ1-2; 7 bases line up with TRBD1. The V gene's germline CDR1 is SGHDN and CDR2 FVKESK. V lost 0 bases to trimming and J lost 4 bases; unmatched junction nucleotides: 5. The CDR3 sequence is 15 residues long. CDR3 sequence: CASSQDRQGPYGYTF. CDR3 DNA sequence: TGTGCCAGCAGCCAAGATCGACAGGGTCCCTATGGCTACACCTTC.

V and J are TRBV30 and TRBJ2-5, with TRBD1 identical over 9 bases. The CDR3 totals 15 residues. Germline trimming cut 0 bases from V and 4 bases from J; bases unmatched to any gene: 6. CDR1 is GTSNPN and CDR2 is SVGIG in the germline V gene (reference sequence). The CDR3 DNA is TGTGCCTGGAGTGTAAGACAGGGGGTATCAGAGACCCAGTACTTC. Protein: CAWSVRQGVSETQYF.

The chain uses TRBV10-3 and TRBJ2-1; D is perhaps TRBD2 (5 bases). The germline CDR1 and CDR2 sequences are ENHRY and SYGVKD. The V gene lost 6 bases and the J gene lost 0 bases, with 9 bases spanning the gap. The CDR3 covers 14 residues. CDR3 coding DNA: TGTGCCATCAGCGGACTGGGCTCCTACAATGAGCAGTTCTTC. This translates into CAISGLGSYNEQFF.